This T cell receptor beta chain was recorded in a study of blood T cell repertoires in COVID-19. Study in general: T cells, B-cell-depleted T cells, or PBMCs supplied cDNA or gDNA.

Generated by immunoSEQ multiplex PCR, the TCRdb table keeps only in-frame clones and is missing some. The data show hundreds of thousands of clones, with around 89% seen just once and under 0.3% held by the top ten. V shed 4 bases, J shed 2 bases, and the junction held 6 bases outside the gene matches. The CDR3 covers 15 residues. Germline loops: CDR1 SGHTA, CDR2 FQGNSA. The gene calls are TRBV7-2 and TRBJ2-3; 7 nucleotides line up with TRBD2. Specimen: peripheral blood. This receptor was identified in a woman aged 18-35 years with acute or convalescent COVID-19. CDR3 nucleotide sequence: TGTGCCAGCAGCTCTGGACTAGTTATCACAGATACGCAGTATTTT. Amino acids: CASSSGLVITDTQYF.